The entry below describes one T cell receptor (beta chain). Germline loops: CDR1 SGHVS, CDR2 FNYEAQ. V dropped 1 base and J dropped 0; count of bases not matched to a gene: 8. The CDR3 totals 20 residues. The data derive from a study of blood T cell repertoires in COVID-19. Method: immunoSEQ multiplex PCR; TCRdb's copy keeps in-frame clones and lacks some. The data contain about 250,000 clones, over 70% of them singletons. The receptor was isolated from a man aged 40-55 years with acute or convalescent COVID-19. The chain employs TRBV7-6 and TRBJ2-1, with 14 bases lining up with TRBD2. Sequenced sample: peripheral blood. CDR3 loop: CASSLVFGLAGGSSYNEQFF. In DNA, the CDR3 is TGTGCCAGCAGCTTAGTATTCGGACTAGCGGGAGGAAGCTCCTACAATGAGCAGTTCTTC.